This TCR beta chain originates from a study of CD8+CD57+ T cells in acquired aplastic anemia. The overall study: The DNA of sorted CD4+ and CD8+ cells averaged around 3 ug.

This clonotype was counted between two and nine times. Antigen: not known. The TCR beta profiling, which covered VDJ combination and CDR3 sequence, was carried out using genomic DNA as the template. TCRdb itself ran the reads through MiXCR, one entry per CDR3 protein. This sample carries 200,000 to 250,000 distinct CDR3 sequences, about a third of them seen once, and the ten largest clones take 0.95% to 1.3%. Broader study findings: Patients shared just under 30 CD8+ CDR3 sequences with controls.

The sequencing input was sorted CD4+, CD8+, or CD8+CD57+ T cells (not recorded which) from PBMCs. The sequence came from a human donor in good health, serving as a control.

The CDR3 region is CATSDRGGGSQPQHF. For the CDR3, the DNA is TGTGCCACCAGTGATCGGGGAGGGGGCTCTCAGCCCCAGCATTTT. The chain employs TRBV24-1 and TRBJ1-5; 7 positions match TRBD1. The germline V gene has CDR1 KGHDR and CDR2 SFDVKD. This CDR3 has 15 residues. J gave up 6 bases and V 3 bases, and 7 bases lay outside the gene matches.